The sequence of this TCR beta chain was determined in a study of shared clonotypes between healthy human individuals. Each cell subset's genomic DNA was divided evenly among several immunoSEQ plates. Sequencing was performed with immunoSEQ multiplex PCR; in TCRdb, only in-frame clones are kept and a portion is missing. The data contain 450,000 to 500,000 clones, 81% of them singletons. Notes on this clone: A far more abundant clone sits one base away, making this likely a read error. Different DNA sequences within this sample yield the same CDR3.

Per germline, CDR1 SGHDT and CDR2 YYEEEE. There are 17 residues in the CDR3. Sequenced input: PBMCs. This chain connects TRBV5-6 to TRBJ1-5, with TRBD1 as a possible D gene (5 bases). The source is a woman in her forties in good health. Some clones in this sample may be carry-over from other donors' samples. This CDR3 reads CASSSMRGRHSNQPQHF. The CDR3 DNA reads as TGCGCCAGCAGCTCTATGAGGGGACGACATAGCAATCAGCCCCAGCATTTT.